The source of this T cell receptor beta chain is a study of cytomegalovirus exposure and HLA in healthy donors. Study-level findings and limits: More clonal expansion characterized HLA-associated TCR beta chains than equally common others in a later analysis.

It was with 60 Vbeta and 13 Jbeta primers that the PCR ran. Measured with immunoSEQ multiplex PCR; TCRdb has only the in-frame clones, and not every one. The sample contains under 80,000 clones, about 80% of which appear only once. Of note for this clone: The target antigen is unknown.

Germline CDR1 reads KGHSH; CDR2 reads LQKENI. This CDR3 spans 13 amino acids. V was pared by 3 bases and J by 8 bases, with 10 bases between. This TCR was sampled from a man aged 50 or older in good health and CMV-seropositive. V is TRBV18 and J is TRBJ1-4; D not certain. Sequenced input: PBMCs. The CDR3 is CASSPGAVEKLFF. CDR3 nucleotide sequence: TGTGCCAGCTCACCCGGTGCCGTCGAAAAACTGTTTTTT.